This TCR beta chain was observed in a study of cytomegalovirus exposure and HLA in healthy donors. Only in-frame clones appear in the TCRdb table, and some are missing; sequencing was by immunoSEQ multiplex PCR. The sample carries more than 120,000 clones, 70% to 90% recorded once. The study drew the donors from its approximately 110-subject validation cohort, separate from the roughly 700-subject first cohort. Whole-study findings and limits: Associated with cytomegalovirus, according to the listing, were around 170 TCR beta chains. According to a subsequent analysis, TCR clusters identified in the first cohort showed a tendency to co-occur across the approximately 120 validation repertoires.

About this clone: Its antigen is unidentified.

The sample consisted of PBMCs. The clonotype was recovered from a man younger than 35 in good health and CMV-seropositive.

The CDR3 loop is CATQTGGSSYNEQFF. The DNA of the CDR3 is TGTGCCACCCAAACGGGGGGATCTTCTTACAATGAGCAGTTCTTC. The chain couples TRBV5-6 to TRBJ2-1; TRBD2 agrees at 7 bases. V was pared by 9 bases and J by 4 bases, with 13 bases of the junction left unmatched. The CDR3 length is 15 residues. The V gene's germline CDR1 is SGHDT and CDR2 YYEEEE. The complete variable domain, with remaining parts taken from reference TRBV5-6 and TRBJ2-1, reads DAGVTQSPTHLIKTRGQQVTLRCSPKSGHDTVSWYQQALGQGPQFIFQYYEEEERQRGNFPDRFSGHQFPNYSSELNVNALLLGDSALYLCATQTGGSSYNEQFFGPGTRLTVL.